This T cell receptor beta chain was obtained from a study of OX40 agonist ivuxolimab in advanced cancers. Study overall: Earlier anti-PD-1, anti-PD-L1 or anti-CTLA-4 therapy was permitted; over 35% had received some. General study results and limits: The CD4+ and CD8+ T cells in the blood had expanded clonally by week 6 at 0.1 to 3.0 mg/kg.

The assay was immunoSEQ multiplex PCR, and TCRdb's table has in-frame clones only and misses some. The sample contains 16,000 or so clones, 80% to 90% of which appear only once. Blood draws occurred at baseline, cycle 4 day 1, and cycle 7 day 1. For this clone: No antigen is known for it.

Germline lookup yields CDR1 SQVTM and CDR2 ANQGSEA. V lost 5 bases, J lost 5 bases, and 7 bases stayed unmatched. The CDR3 is 15 amino acids. The gene calls are TRBV29-1 and TRBJ2-5, with 14 bases aligning to TRBD2. Sequenced here: CD4+ or CD8+ T cells sorted from blood, sampled in a trial of the OX40 agonist ivuxolimab. The TCR was taken from an adult with an advanced solid tumor such as melanoma, head and neck, liver or kidney cancer. As DNA, the CDR3 is TGCAGCGTTCAGACTAGCGGGAGGGCTAGGGAGACCCAGTACTTC. Protein product: CSVQTSGRARETQYF.